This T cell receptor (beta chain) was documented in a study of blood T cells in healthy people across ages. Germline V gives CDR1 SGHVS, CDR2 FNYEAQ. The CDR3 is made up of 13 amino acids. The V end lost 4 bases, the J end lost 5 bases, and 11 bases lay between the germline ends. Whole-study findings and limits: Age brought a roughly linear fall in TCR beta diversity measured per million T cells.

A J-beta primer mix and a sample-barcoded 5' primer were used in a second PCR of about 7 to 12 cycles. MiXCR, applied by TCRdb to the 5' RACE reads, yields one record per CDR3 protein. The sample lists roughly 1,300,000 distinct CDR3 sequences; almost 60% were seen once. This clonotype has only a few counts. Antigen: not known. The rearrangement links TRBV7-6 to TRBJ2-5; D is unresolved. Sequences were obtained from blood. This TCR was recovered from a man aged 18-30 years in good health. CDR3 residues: CASSSEFRETQYF. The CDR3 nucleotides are TGTGCCAGCAGCTCGGAATTTAGGGAGACCCAGTACTTC.